The 27 T cell receptor beta chains reported below all come from one sample, sequenced in a study of PD-1 blockade in classical Hodgkin lymphoma. Here immunoSEQ multiplex PCR was the method, and the copy in TCRdb shows in-frame clones only, minus some. The data contain some 1,500 clones, roughly 71% of them singletons. The patients all showed relapse after autologous stem cell transplantation, while their brentuximab vedotin exposure varied. Magnetic negative selection was used to purify CD8+ T cells from thawed PBMCs. Material: CD8+ T cells from blood, obtained at baseline. The receptor source for this set is a human donor with classical Hodgkin lymphoma.

This chain links TRBV6-5 with TRBJ1-5, with D hard to call. The CDR3 totals 14 residues. Germline values: CDR1 MNHEY, CDR2 SVGAGI. Trimming shortened V by 6 bases and J by 7 bases, and 16 bases separated the two germline ends. As DNA, the CDR3 is TGTGCCAGCAGCCCCGCGTTTTTTGTGCAGCCCCAGCATTTT. It codes for CASSPAFFVQPQHF.

V and J are TRBV5-4 and TRBJ2-5; D gene ambiguous. V lost 7 bases and J lost 5, with 18 bases in between. The length of the CDR3 is 14 residues. Germline V CDR1 and CDR2: SGHNT, YYREEE (reference sequence). CDR3 sequence reads: CASGNEELAETQYF. Here the CDR3 DNA reads TGTGCCAGCGGCAACGAGGAGCTGGCGGAGACCCAGTACTTC.

The rearrangement uses TRBV28 and TRBJ2-3; 7 nucleotides match TRBD1. The CDR3 spans 15 residues. V shed 6 bases and J 0 bases; nucleotides not matched to a gene: 6. CDR1 and CDR2 (germline): MDHEN, SYDVKM. The CDR3 nucleotides read TGTGCCAGCAGGTCCGGGGACAGAAGCACAGATACGCAGTATTTT. This translates into CASRSGDRSTDTQYF.

The rearrangement uses TRBV27 and TRBJ2-5, with D unclear. CDR1 and CDR2 (germline): MNHEY, SMNVEV (reference sequence). CDR3 length: 16 amino acids. V shed 0 bases and J shed 2 bases, with 13 bases lying between them. The CDR3 is CASSLSSGRTQETQYF. CDR3 nucleotide sequence: TGTGCCAGCAGTTTATCCTCCGGCAGGACGCAAGAGACCCAGTACTTC.

This clone occurred a few times. The chain has TRBV28 and TRBJ2-7; the match to TRBD2 covers 10 bases. The V gene end was trimmed by 6 bases and the J gene end by 3 bases; junction bases not matched to a gene: 5. This CDR3 contains 14 residues. The V gene's germline CDR1 is MDHEN and CDR2 SYDVKM. CDR3 sequence reads: CASSLGLAHYEQYF. The CDR3 nucleotides are TGTGCCAGCAGCCTGGGACTAGCGCACTACGAGCAGTACTTC.

The chain uses TRBV27 and TRBJ2-2; 7 bases are shared with TRBD1. CDR1 MNHEY and CDR2 SMNVEV come from the germline V gene (reference sequence). CDR3 length equals 16 residues. The V segment lost 6 bases and the J segment 6 bases; nucleotides outside the gene matches: 13. Written as DNA, the CDR3 is TGTGCCAGCAGGCCTCTCCGGGACAGTCTAGCCGGGGAGCTGTTTTTT. The encoded protein is CASRPLRDSLAGELFF.

This clone is medium-sized by share. The rearrangement uses TRBV28 and TRBJ2-5, with TRBD2 matching 7 bases. Looked up from germline, CDR1 is MDHEN and CDR2 is SYDVKM. This CDR3 contains 16 residues. The trim removed 1 base at V and 3 bases at J, leaving 8 bases unmatched. The CDR3 is CASSLSWGGEKETQYF. The CDR3 nucleotides read TGTGCCAGCAGTTTATCATGGGGGGGGGAAAAAGAGACCCAGTACTTC.

The chain combines TRBV29-1 with TRBJ2-7, with 7 nucleotides matching TRBD2. V lost 1 base, J lost 3 bases, and 6 bases stayed unmatched. Germline CDR1 is SQVTM and CDR2 is ANQGSEA. The CDR3 sequence is 14 residues long. The CDR3: CSVEGEGSIYEQYF. The CDR3 nucleotides read TGCAGCGTTGAAGGGGAGGGCAGTATCTACGAGCAGTACTTC.

The chain employs TRBV27 and TRBJ2-1, with TRBD2 matching 8 bases. The J segment lost 6 bases and the V segment lost 6 bases, leaving 10 bases of the junction unmatched. The CDR3 contains 15 residues. Germline values: CDR1 MNHEY, CDR2 SMNVEV (reference sequence). As DNA, the CDR3 is TGTGCCAGCAGCCCCCCCGAGCGGGAGCGCAATGAGCAGTTCTTC. Translation: CASSPPERERNEQFF.

The chain joins TRBV14 to TRBJ2-7; D tentatively reads TRBD1 or TRBD2 (5 bases each). CDR3 length equals 12 residues. V was cut by 1 base and J by 5 bases, with 6 bases left in between. Germline assignment: CDR1 SGHDN and CDR2 FVKESK. The CDR3 sequence is CASSQGGNEQYF. The DNA for the CDR3 is TGTGCCAGCAGCCAAGGGGGGAACGAGCAGTACTTC.

The chain couples TRBV19 to TRBJ2-1; 10 bases fit TRBD1. With 6 bases clipped from V and 1 base from J, the junction kept 12 bases outside the gene matches. The V gene's germline CDR1 is LNHDA and CDR2 SQIVND (reference sequence). The CDR3 is 18 amino acids. Here the CDR3 DNA reads TGTGCCAGTAGGTCTTGGGACAGGGGCCGGAATTCCTACAATGAGCAGTTCTTC. This encodes CASRSWDRGRNSYNEQFF.

The rearrangement links TRBV6-5 to TRBJ1-2, with D unclear. From germline, CDR1 is MNHEY and CDR2 SVGAGI. The ends were cut back, 7 bases at V and 2 bases at J, with 17 bases in the middle. This CDR3 comprises 15 residues. CDR3 DNA: TGTGCCAGCACCCCGACCTTTCTTAGCAACTATGGCTACACCTTC. It codes for CASTPTFLSNYGYTF.

This sequence joins TRBV4-2 and TRBJ1-1; D remains ambiguous. V lost 1 base to trimming and J lost 7 bases, with 10 bases between them. The length of the CDR3 is 13 residues. CDR1 and CDR2 from the germline V gene are LGHNA and YNFKEQ. Here the CDR3 reads CASSQGWGSEAFF. CDR3 coding DNA: TGTGCCAGCAGCCAAGGGTGGGGTAGTGAAGCTTTCTTT.

V gene TRBV27 combines with J gene TRBJ2-7, with 8 bases that match TRBD1. CDR3 length equals 16 residues. With V trimmed by 2 bases and J by 1 base, 7 bases remained unmatched. Germline values: CDR1 MNHEY, CDR2 SMNVEV (reference sequence). The DNA of the CDR3 is TGTGCCAGCAGTTTAGGAGCAGGGGGCTTTTCCTACGAGCAGTACTTC. It encodes CASSLGAGGFSYEQYF.

The rearrangement uses TRBV7-9 and TRBJ2-7, with 11 bases that match TRBD1. V lost 10 bases, J lost 3 bases, and 11 bases stayed unmatched. Germline V gene sequence: CDR1 SEHNR, CDR2 FQNEAQ (reference sequence). The CDR3 is 15 residues long. CDR3 sequence reads: CATFRAGTGGYEQYF. CDR3 bases: TGTGCCACCTTTCGGGCGGGGACAGGGGGCTACGAGCAGTACTTC. The full variable domain, with the rest looked up from reference TRBV7-9 and TRBJ2-7, is DTGVSQNPRHKITKRGQNVTFRCDPISEHNRLYWYRQTLGQGPEFLTYFQNEAQLEKSRLLSDRFSAERPKGSFSTLEIQRTEQGDSAMYLCATFRAGTGGYEQYFGPGTRLTVT.

This clone appeared a few times. The chain links TRBV28 to TRBJ1-4; D might be TRBD1 (5 bases). CDR1 and CDR2 from the germline V gene are MDHEN and SYDVKM. The V end lost 2 bases, the J end lost 6 bases, and 16 bases lay between the germline ends. This CDR3 is built from 16 residues. The CDR3 region has the DNA TGTGCCAGCAGTTTAGAATGGGGGTCGGCGGATGAAAAACTGTTTTTT. This encodes CASSLEWGSADEKLFF.

The chain joins TRBV11-3 to TRBJ1-5; D call uncertain. CDR1 SGHNT and CDR2 YENEEA come from the germline V gene. Trimming stripped 3 bases from V and 12 bases from J, with 15 bases between. The CDR3 runs 13 residues. CDR3 sequence: CASSFGPSDRQHF. The CDR3 bases are TGTGCCAGCAGCTTCGGGCCAAGCGACCGCCAGCATTTT.

The chain uses TRBV5-6 and TRBJ2-7; tentative D call: TRBD1 (5 bases). CDR1 and CDR2 from the germline V gene are SGHDT and YYEEEE. CDR3 length: 12 residues. Trimming left V 1 base short and J 3 bases short, with 5 bases between. The CDR3 DNA reads as TGTGCCAGCAGCTTGCAGGGCTACGAGCAGTACTTC. It is translated as CASSLQGYEQYF.

The rearrangement uses TRBV9 and TRBJ2-7, with D perhaps TRBD1 (6 bases). Trimming took 0 bases from V and 3 from J, leaving 10 bases between them. CDR3 length: 14 residues. Germline CDR1 is SGDLS and CDR2 is YYNGEE. In nucleotides, the CDR3 is TGTGCCAGCAGCGTAGATCCAGGGGACTACGAGCAGTACTTC. It specifies CASSVDPGDYEQYF.

This chain links TRBV19 with TRBJ2-7; possible D gene TRBD1, 6 bases. Looked up from germline, CDR1 is LNHDA and CDR2 is SQIVND (reference sequence). This CDR3 is built from 13 residues. V lost 4 bases and J lost 5, with 12 bases in between. The CDR3 nucleotides read TGTGCCAGTAGTACCGACAGGTTCCACGAGCAGTACTTC. Translating gives CASSTDRFHEQYF.

As DNA, the CDR3 is TGTGCCAGCAGTTTAGGGCTGGAGCAGTATTTT. It specifies CASSLGLEQYF. V usage is TRBV28 and J usage is TRBJ2-3, with D uncertain. This CDR3 region has 11 residues. Germline V gene sequence: CDR1 MDHEN, CDR2 SYDVKM. The V end lost 2 bases, the J end lost 11 bases, and 8 bases lay between the germline ends.

This chain uses TRBV7-9 with TRBJ2-7, with D perhaps TRBD2 (5 bases). Trimming cost V 1 base and J 3 bases, with 19 bases left between them. CDR1 is SEHNR and CDR2 is FQNEAQ in the germline V gene (reference sequence). This CDR3 region has 17 residues. CDR3 amino acids: CASSLGIGVPAGYEQYF. CDR3 DNA sequence: TGTGCCAGCAGCTTAGGTATCGGAGTCCCGGCGGGCTACGAGCAGTACTTC.

The J gene is TRBJ2-3, the V gene TRBV7-2; 8 bases map to TRBD2. CDR1 SGHTA and CDR2 FQGNSA come from the germline V gene. The CDR3 loop spans 15 amino acids. The trim removed 3 bases at V and 0 bases at J, leaving 2 bases unmatched. The CDR3 nucleotides read TGTGCCAGCAGCTTCTTAGCGGGGAGCACAGATACGCAGTATTTT. This sequence encodes CASSFLAGSTDTQYF.

The chain uses TRBV19 and TRBJ2-4; 12 bases are a match to TRBD2. Germline CDR1 LNHDA, CDR2 SQIVND (reference sequence). The CDR3 is made up of 17 amino acids. V shed 3 bases and J 9 bases; nucleotides not matched to a gene: 12. The CDR3, as DNA: TGTGCCAGTAGTATCCTTCTAGCGGGAGGGCTTCGTAGCATTCAGTACTTC. Translated, it gives CASSILLAGGLRSIQYF.

This rearrangement joins TRBV28 to TRBJ2-7; the D is unclear. CDR3 length equals 12 residues. The V and J ends lost 3 bases and 0 bases respectively, with 3 bases between them. In germline, CDR1 is MDHEN, CDR2 SYDVKM. CDR3 nucleotide sequence: TGTGCCAGCAGTTTCGGCTCCTACGAGCAGTACTTC. It specifies CASSFGSYEQYF. Drawing the rest from reference TRBV28 and TRBJ2-7, the complete variable domain is DVKVTQSSRYLVKRTGEKVFLECVQDMDHENMFWYRQDPGLGLRLIYFSYDVKMKEKGDIPEGYSVSREKKERFSLILESASTNQTSMYLCASSFGSYEQYFGPGTRLTVT.

The V gene is TRBV19, the J gene TRBJ1-5, with D maybe TRBD1 (5 bases). Germline CDR1 LNHDA, CDR2 SQIVND (reference sequence). The CDR3 has 16 residues. Trimming took off 3 bases at V and 0 bases at J, with 12 bases between the two ends. The CDR3 coding sequence is TGTGCCAGTAGTATTAGTGGGGGTTATAGCAATCAGCCCCAGCATTTT. Translation: CASSISGGYSNQPQHF.

This clone was seen a few times. V and J are TRBV6-5 and TRBJ2-5; TRBD2 might be the D (6 bases). Germline CDR1 reads MNHEY; CDR2 reads SVGAGI. CDR3 length: 15 amino acids. The germline V and J ends were trimmed by 4 bases and 3 bases, with 15 bases remaining between them. The CDR3 spells CASSFGSGTKETQYF. In DNA form, the CDR3 reads TGTGCCAGCAGTTTTGGTAGCGGAACCAAAGAGACCCAGTACTTC.